A single sample is the source of the 17 T cell receptor beta chains below, sequenced in a study of OX40 agonist ivuxolimab in advanced cancers. Using immunoSEQ multiplex PCR, the repertoire was profiled, and TCRdb retains in-frame clones only, with some absent. Of approximately 91,000 clones in the sample, 70% to 90% are singletons; the top ten hold approximately 0.5%. Sequenced here: CD4+ or CD8+ T cells sorted from blood, sampled in a trial of the OX40 agonist ivuxolimab. Source of these receptors: an adult with an advanced solid tumor such as melanoma, head and neck, liver or kidney cancer.

Remarks on this clone: This CDR3 is missing its conserved last phenylalanine or tryptophan, likely due to a read error. This chain uses TRBV6-5 with TRBJ1-6; 11 nucleotides agree with TRBD1. The germline V gene encodes CDR1 MNHEY and CDR2 SVGAGI. The CDR3 length is 14 residues. The ends lost 6 bases at V and 10 bases at J; junction bases unmatched: 5. CDR3 DNA: TGTGCCAGCAGAAAGGGACAGGGGGAGTCACCCCTCCACCTT. Residues: CASRKGQGESPLHL.

The V call is TRBV28, the J call TRBJ1-6; a possible D gene is TRBD1 (5 bases). V was clipped by 5 bases and J by 2 bases, with 22 bases between them. This CDR3 comprises 19 residues. CDR1 and CDR2 from the germline V gene are MDHEN and SYDVKM. The CDR3 nucleotides read TGTGCCAGCAGTCCTCCCTCGGGGGGAGTAGGGGCCTATAATTCACCCCTCCACTTT. The encoded protein is CASSPPSGGVGAYNSPLHF.

The chain joins TRBV5-1 to TRBJ1-2; D possibly corresponds to TRBD1 (6 bases). V lost 4 bases and J 1 base, leaving 11 bases between the germline ends. Germline CDR1 SGHRS, CDR2 YFSETQ. CDR3 size: 14 residues. This CDR3 reads CASSPDSSNYGYTF. The CDR3 DNA reads TGCGCCAGCAGCCCGGACAGTAGTAACTATGGCTACACCTTC.

In its sample, this clone was seen once. The chain couples TRBV10-3 to TRBJ2-5; TRBD1 is a possible D gene (6 bases). Germline loops: CDR1 ENHRY, CDR2 SYGVKD. The CDR3 contains 13 residues. V was clipped by 4 bases and J by 7 bases, with 13 bases between them. In DNA, the CDR3 is TGTGCCATCAGTGGGGACATCCAAAGGACCCAGTACTTC. This gives the protein CAISGDIQRTQYF.

The V gene is TRBV11-1, the J gene TRBJ1-1, with TRBD1 as a possible D gene (6 bases). The CDR3 loop spans 13 amino acids. The germline V gene encodes CDR1 SGHAT and CDR2 FQDESV (reference sequence). V was clipped by 5 bases and J by 7 bases, with 14 bases between them. The CDR3 protein is CASSLFTGSEAFF. CDR3 coding DNA: TGTGCCAGCAGCCTCTTTACAGGGAGTGAAGCTTTCTTT. Full variable domain (rest looked up from reference TRBV11-1 and TRBJ1-1): EAEVAQSPRYKITEKSQAVAFWCDPISGHATLYWYRQILGQGPELLVQFQDESVVDDSQLPKDRFSAERLKGVDSTLKIQPAELGDSAMYLCASSLFTGSEAFFGQGTRLTVV.

As DNA, the CDR3 is TGCGCCAGCAGCCAAGTGGGTGAGGGGTCACCCCTCCACTTT. It yields the protein CASSQVGEGSPLHF. The chain has TRBV4-3 and TRBJ1-6, with a tentative D call TRBD1 (5 bases). V gave up 1 base and J gave up 10 bases, with 11 bases separating them. This CDR3 contains 14 residues. Germline-derived CDR1 and CDR2 are LGHNA and YSLEER.

This chain connects TRBV5-4 to TRBJ2-2, with D hard to call. Trimming took off 3 bases at V and 8 bases at J, with 8 bases between the two ends. The CDR3 has 12 residues. Germline-derived CDR1 and CDR2 are SGHNT and YYREEE (reference sequence). CDR3 region: CASSWTEGELFF. In DNA form, the CDR3 reads TGTGCCAGCAGCTGGACGGAAGGGGAGCTGTTTTTT. Using reference TRBV5-4 and TRBJ2-2 for the parts outside the CDR3, the full variable domain is ETGVTQSPTHLIKTRGQQVTLRCSSQSGHNTVSWYQQALGQGPQFIFQYYREEENGRGNFPPRFSGLQFPNYSSELNVNALELDDSALYLCASSWTEGELFFGEGSRLTVL.

Comments on this clone: In the same sample, other DNA sequences code for this CDR3. The chain has TRBV5-1 and TRBJ2-3; D may be TRBD2 (5 bases). The V gene lost 0 bases and the J gene lost 6 bases, with 8 bases spanning the gap. Germline loops: CDR1 SGHRS, CDR2 YFSETQ. The CDR3 has 13 amino acids. This CDR3 is CASSLAGVDTQYF. Here the CDR3 DNA reads TGCGCCAGCAGCTTGGCCGGGGTCGATACGCAGTATTTT.

The chain uses TRBV9 and TRBJ2-1, with 7 bases identical to TRBD2. Germline values: CDR1 SGDLS, CDR2 YYNGEE. The length of the CDR3 is 17 residues. Unmatched junction bases numbered 9, after V lost 3 bases and J lost 0 bases. For the CDR3, the DNA is TGTGCCAGCAGCGGACGGACTAGTCCTAACTCCTACAATGAGCAGTTCTTC. Protein: CASSGRTSPNSYNEQFF.

This chain links TRBV29-1 with TRBJ2-5; no definite D call. The J call is uncertain, as TRBJ2-7 better fits the DNA end. The CDR3 runs to 12 residues. Germline lookup yields CDR1 SQVTM and CDR2 ANQGSEA. CDR3 DNA sequence: TGCAGCGTTGTTCGTGCGGAGCGCGAGCAGTACTTC. Translated: CSVVRAEREQYF.

V gene TRBV5-1 combines with J gene TRBJ1-2; D is unclear. The V end lost 0 bases, the J end lost 5 bases, and 8 bases lay between the germline ends. The CDR3 has 13 residues. Germline lookup yields CDR1 SGHRS and CDR2 YFSETQ. CDR3 amino acids: CASSLERTYGYTF. The CDR3 DNA follows: TGCGCCAGCAGCTTGGAACGGACTTATGGCTACACCTTC.

In regard to this clone: This likely comes from a read error, as the CDR3 has no conserved phenylalanine or tryptophan at its end. The rearrangement joins TRBV6-1 to TRBJ1-6; TRBD1 aligns across 7 bases. Germline V gene lookup returns CDR1 MNHNS and CDR2 SASEGT. V gave up 4 bases and J gave up 9 bases; unmatched junction bases: 6. This CDR3 has 14 residues. The CDR3 coding sequence is TGTGCCAGCAGTGGATCGACAGGGATTTCACCCCTCCACCTT. Residues: CASSGSTGISPLHL.

This CDR3 reads CAIRDGTENTEAFF. The CDR3 region has the DNA TGTGCCATTAGAGATGGAACCGAGAACACTGAAGCTTTCTTT. V gene TRBV10-3 combines with J gene TRBJ1-1; D is unclear. V lost 9 bases and J 1 base, leaving 15 bases between the germline ends. Germline values: CDR1 ENHRY, CDR2 SYGVKD. The CDR3 runs to 14 residues.

The V gene is TRBV5-1, the J gene TRBJ2-3; tentative D call: TRBD1 (6 bases). This CDR3 spans 15 amino acids. Trimming took 4 bases from V and 5 from J, leaving 17 bases between them. Per the germline V gene, CDR1 is SGHRS and CDR2 is YFSETQ. The CDR3 bases are TGCGCCAGCAGCGAAAACTCACTAGGGGGAGATACGCAGTATTTT. The encoded protein is CASSENSLGGDTQYF.

The J gene is TRBJ2-5, the V gene TRBV5-4; unclear D gene. The J call could be wrong; TRBJ2-7 is a better fit for the DNA end. This CDR3 is 12 amino acids long. The V gene's germline CDR1 is SGHNT and CDR2 YYREEE (reference sequence). The CDR3 reads CASSLVTHEQYF. In nucleotides, the CDR3 is TGTGCCAGCAGCTTGGTTACCCACGAGCAGTACTTC.

The chain is built from TRBV4-3 and TRBJ1-4; D gene uncertain. The germline V and J ends were trimmed by 4 bases and 10 bases, with 16 bases remaining between them. There are 14 residues in the CDR3. Germline V gene data show CDR1 as LGHNA and CDR2 as YSLEER. CDR3: CASSPNGRTGKLFF. The CDR3 DNA is TGCGCCAGCAGCCCAAATGGGAGGACGGGAAAACTGTTTTTT.

The chain uses TRBV19 and TRBJ1-5; D gene ambiguous. The CDR3 sequence is 14 residues long. Trimming removed 7 bases from V and 3 bases from J, with 13 bases in between. In germline, CDR1 is LNHDA, CDR2 SQIVND (reference sequence). The CDR3 protein is CASKARQDNQPQHF. In DNA, the CDR3 is TGTGCCAGTAAGGCTCGGCAGGACAATCAGCCCCAGCATTTT.